Only one count was recorded for the clone carrying this T cell receptor beta chain. The entry originates in a study of blood T cell repertoires in COVID-19. Background on the study: Acute and convalescent COVID-19 samples came from the United States, Italy and Spain. Sample material is recorded as cDNA or gDNA derived from T cells, B-cell-depleted T cells, or PBMCs.

Per the authors' pipeline: Amplifying reference gene primers gave estimates of nucleated cell counts. TCRdb keeps only in-frame clones here, not all; method: immunoSEQ multiplex PCR. The DNA gave D and trimming, while V, J and clone size come from that table. This table holds 190,000 or so clones, 87% found once. The sequenced sample was peripheral blood. This clonotype originated in a woman between 18 and 29 years old who had recovered from COVID-19.

The CDR3 sequence: CASSFQLPYEQYF. The CDR3 DNA reads TGTGCCAGCAGCTTTCAACTGCCCTACGAGCAGTACTTC. V usage is TRBV7-2 and J usage is TRBJ2-7; D gene ambiguous. Trimming left V 3 bases short and J 2 bases short, with 8 bases between. CDR1 is SGHTA and CDR2 is FQGNSA in the germline V gene. CDR3 size: 13 residues.